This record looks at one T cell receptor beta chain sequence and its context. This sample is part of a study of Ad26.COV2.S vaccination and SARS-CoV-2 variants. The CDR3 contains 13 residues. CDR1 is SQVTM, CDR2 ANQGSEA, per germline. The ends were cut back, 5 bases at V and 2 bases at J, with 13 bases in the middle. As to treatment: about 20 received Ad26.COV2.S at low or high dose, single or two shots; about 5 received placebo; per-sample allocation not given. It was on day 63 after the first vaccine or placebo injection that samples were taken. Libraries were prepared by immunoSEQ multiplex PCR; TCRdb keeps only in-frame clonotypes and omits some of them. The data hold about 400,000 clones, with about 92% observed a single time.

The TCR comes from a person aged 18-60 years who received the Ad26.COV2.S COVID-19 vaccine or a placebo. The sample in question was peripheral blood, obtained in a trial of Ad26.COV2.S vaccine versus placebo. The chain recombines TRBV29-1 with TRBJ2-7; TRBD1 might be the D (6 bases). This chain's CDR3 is CSVIRDNTYEQYF. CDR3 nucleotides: TGCAGCGTTATCCGGGACAACACCTACGAGCAGTACTTC.